The clone carrying this T cell receptor beta chain was seen many times. Antigen: not known. Together with a sample-barcoded 5' primer, a J-beta primer mix was included in a second PCR lasting about 6 to 11 cycles. TCRdb processed the 5' RACE reads anew with MiXCR; each CDR3 protein has one entry. The sample has some 710,000 distinct CDR3 sequences; about 20% are singletons. Trimming left V 6 bases short and J 5 bases short, with 13 bases between. The CDR3 sequence is 13 residues long. This sample was taken from a study of blood T cells in healthy people across ages. Study-wide results and limits: Naive CD4+ cells and diversity were both higher in long-lived donors than in aged donors. Roughly linearly, TCR beta diversity per million T cells fell as age increased.

The receptor was derived from a man between 65 and 85 years old in good health. The rearrangement links TRBV12-3 or TRBV12-4 to TRBJ2-5, with D hard to call. The sample comprised blood. Here the CDR3 DNA reads TGTGCCAGCAGGGACGGTTTTGAGGAGACCCAGTACTTC. Its protein product is CASRDGFEETQYF.